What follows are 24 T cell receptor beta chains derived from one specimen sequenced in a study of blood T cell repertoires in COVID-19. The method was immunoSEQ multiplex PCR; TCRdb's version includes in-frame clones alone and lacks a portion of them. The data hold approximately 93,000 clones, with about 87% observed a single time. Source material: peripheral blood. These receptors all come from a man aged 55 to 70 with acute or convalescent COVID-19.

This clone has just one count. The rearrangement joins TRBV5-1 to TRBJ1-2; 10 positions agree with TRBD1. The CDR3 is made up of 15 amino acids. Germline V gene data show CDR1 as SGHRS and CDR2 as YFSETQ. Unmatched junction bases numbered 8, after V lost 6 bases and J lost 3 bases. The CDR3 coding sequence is TGCGCCAGCAACCCTCTGGACAGGGGGGACTATGGCTACACCTTC. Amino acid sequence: CASNPLDRGDYGYTF.

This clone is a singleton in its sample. The DNA of the CDR3 is TGTGCCAGCAGTGCGCACGGCAGGGTTGAAGTTGGTTGGCCCCAGCATTTT. Its translation is CASSAHGRVEVGWPQHF. V is TRBV27 and J is TRBJ1-5, with D possibly matching TRBD1 (5 bases). The CDR3 sequence is 17 residues long. Trimming shortened V by 5 bases and J by 9 bases, and 26 bases separated the two germline ends. CDR1 MNHEY and CDR2 SMNVEV come from the germline V gene (reference sequence).

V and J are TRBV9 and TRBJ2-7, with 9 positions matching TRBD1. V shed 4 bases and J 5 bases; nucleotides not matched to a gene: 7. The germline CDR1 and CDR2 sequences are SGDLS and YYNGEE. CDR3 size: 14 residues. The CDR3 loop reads CASSLWDRAHEQYF. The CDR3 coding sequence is TGTGCCAGCAGCTTATGGGACAGGGCCCACGAGCAGTACTTC. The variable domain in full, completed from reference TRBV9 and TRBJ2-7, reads DSGVTQTPKHLITATGQRVTLRCSPRSGDLSVYWYQQSLDQGLQFLIQYYNGEERAKGNILERFSAQQFPDLHSELNLSSLELGDSALYFCASSLWDRAHEQYFGPGTRLTVT.

The CDR3: CASSYEGLLYEQYF. For the CDR3, the DNA is TGTGCCAGCAGTTACGAGGGTCTCCTCTACGAGCAGTACTTC. The V gene is TRBV6-6, the J gene TRBJ2-7, with D perhaps matching TRBD2 (5 bases). V lost 2 bases to trimming and J lost 3 bases, with 11 bases between them. Germline V gene sequence: CDR1 MNHNY, CDR2 SVGAGI (reference sequence). The CDR3 is made up of 14 amino acids.

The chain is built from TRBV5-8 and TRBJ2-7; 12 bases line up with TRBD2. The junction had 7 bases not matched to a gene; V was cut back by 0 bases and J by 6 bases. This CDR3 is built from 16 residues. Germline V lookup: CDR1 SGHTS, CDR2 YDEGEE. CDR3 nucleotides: TGTGCCAGCAGCTTGGGACTAGCGGGAGTAATGAGCGAGCAGTACTTC. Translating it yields CASSLGLAGVMSEQYF.

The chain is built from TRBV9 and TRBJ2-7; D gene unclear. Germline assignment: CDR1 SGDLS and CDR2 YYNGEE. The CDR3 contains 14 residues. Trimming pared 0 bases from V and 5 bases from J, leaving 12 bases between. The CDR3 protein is CASSVAGVENEQYF. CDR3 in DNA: TGTGCCAGCAGCGTAGCAGGTGTCGAGAACGAGCAGTACTTC.

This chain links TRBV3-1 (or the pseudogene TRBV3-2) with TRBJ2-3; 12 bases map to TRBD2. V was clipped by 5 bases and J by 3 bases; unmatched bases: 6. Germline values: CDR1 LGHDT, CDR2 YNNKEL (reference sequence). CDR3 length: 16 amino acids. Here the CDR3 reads CASSKRLAGVTDTQYF. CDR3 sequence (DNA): TGTGCCAGCAGCAAGAGACTAGCGGGAGTGACAGATACGCAGTATTTT.

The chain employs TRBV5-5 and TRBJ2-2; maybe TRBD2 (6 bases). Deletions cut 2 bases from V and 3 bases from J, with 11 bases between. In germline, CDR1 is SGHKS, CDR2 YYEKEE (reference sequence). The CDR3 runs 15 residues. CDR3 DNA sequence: TGTGCCAGCAGCTTAGGCGGGGCTGACACCGGGGAGCTGTTTTTT. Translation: CASSLGGADTGELFF.

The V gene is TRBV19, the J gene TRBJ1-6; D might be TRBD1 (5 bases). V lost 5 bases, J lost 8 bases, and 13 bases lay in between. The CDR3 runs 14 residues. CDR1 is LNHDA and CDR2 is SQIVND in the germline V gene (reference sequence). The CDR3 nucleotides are TGTGCCAGTAGTTCGGCAGGGAGGCATTCACCCCTCCACTTT. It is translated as CASSSAGRHSPLHF.

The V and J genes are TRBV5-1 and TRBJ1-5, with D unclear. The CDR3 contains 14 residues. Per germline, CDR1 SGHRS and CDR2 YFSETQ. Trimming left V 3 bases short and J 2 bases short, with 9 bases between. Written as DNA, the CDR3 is TGCGCCAGCAGCTCGTCCCCAGGCAATCAGCCCCAGCATTTT. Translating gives CASSSSPGNQPQHF.

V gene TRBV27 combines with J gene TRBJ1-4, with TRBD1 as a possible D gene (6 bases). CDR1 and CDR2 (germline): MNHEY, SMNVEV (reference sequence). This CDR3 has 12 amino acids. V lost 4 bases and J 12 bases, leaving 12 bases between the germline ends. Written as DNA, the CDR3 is TGTGCCAGCAGTTCCACAGGGAGACAACTGTTTTTT. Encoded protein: CASSSTGRQLFF.

The CDR3 DNA reads as TGTGCCAGCAGTGAGAACAGGGGGGCTTCACCCCTCCACTTT. Encoded protein: CASSENRGASPLHF. The V and J genes are TRBV2 and TRBJ1-6; 8 positions agree with TRBD1. Germline CDR1 is SNHLY and CDR2 is FYNNEI. After removal of 3 bases from V and 9 bases from J, the junction contained 4 bases not matched to a gene. The CDR3 is 14 amino acids. Complete variable domain (other parts from reference TRBV2 and TRBJ1-6): EPEVTQTPSHQVTQMGQEVILRCVPISNHLYFYWYRQILGQKVEFLVSFYNNEISEKSEIFDDQFSVERPDGSNFTLKIRSTKLEDSAMYFCASSENRGASPLHFGNGTRLTVT.

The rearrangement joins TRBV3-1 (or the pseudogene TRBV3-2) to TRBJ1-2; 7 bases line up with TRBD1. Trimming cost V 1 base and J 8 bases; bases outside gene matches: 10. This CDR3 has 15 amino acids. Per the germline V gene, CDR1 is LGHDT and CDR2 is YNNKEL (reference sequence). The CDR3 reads CASSQGTGRSGGYTF. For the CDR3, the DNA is TGTGCCAGCAGCCAAGGGACAGGAAGGAGCGGGGGCTACACCTTC.

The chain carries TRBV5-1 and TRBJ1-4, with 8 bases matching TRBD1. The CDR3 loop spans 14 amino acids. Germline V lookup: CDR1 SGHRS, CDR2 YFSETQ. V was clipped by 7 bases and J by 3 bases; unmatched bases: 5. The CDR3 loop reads CASARTGSNEKLFF. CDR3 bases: TGCGCCAGCGCCCGGACAGGGTCTAATGAAAAACTGTTTTTT.

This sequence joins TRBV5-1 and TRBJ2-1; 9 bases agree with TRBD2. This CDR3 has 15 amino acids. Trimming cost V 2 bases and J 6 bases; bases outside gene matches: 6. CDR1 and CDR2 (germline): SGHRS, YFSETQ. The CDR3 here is CASSLSREGFNEQFF. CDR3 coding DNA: TGCGCCAGCAGCTTATCGCGGGAGGGCTTCAATGAGCAGTTCTTC.

CDR3 residues: CASSDRGYGYTF. In DNA, the CDR3 is TGTGCCAGCAGCGACAGGGGTTATGGCTACACCTTC. The rearrangement links TRBV9 to TRBJ1-2, with TRBD1 matching over 7 bases. V was pared by 3 bases and J by 5 bases, with 1 base of the junction left unmatched. Germline V gene data show CDR1 as SGDLS and CDR2 as YYNGEE. The CDR3 is 12 amino acids.

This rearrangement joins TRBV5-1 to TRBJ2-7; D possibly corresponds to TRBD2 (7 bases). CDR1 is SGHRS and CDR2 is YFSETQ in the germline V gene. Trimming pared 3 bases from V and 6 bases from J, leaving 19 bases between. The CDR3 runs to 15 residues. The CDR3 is CASSSAGGPRSEQYF. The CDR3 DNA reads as TGCGCCAGCAGCTCGGCCGGGGGGCCAAGGTCCGAGCAGTACTTC.

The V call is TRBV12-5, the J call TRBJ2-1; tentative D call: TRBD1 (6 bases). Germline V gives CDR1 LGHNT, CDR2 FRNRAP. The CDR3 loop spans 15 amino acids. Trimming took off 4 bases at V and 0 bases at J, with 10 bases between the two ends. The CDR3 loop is CASGSPQGSYNEQFF. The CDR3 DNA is TGTGCTAGTGGTTCGCCACAGGGCTCCTACAATGAGCAGTTCTTC.

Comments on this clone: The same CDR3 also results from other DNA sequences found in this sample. CDR3 DNA sequence: TGCGCCAGCAGCTCGGGACAGGGAACGAACACCGGGGAGCTGTTTTTT. Translating it yields CASSSGQGTNTGELFF. The chain recombines TRBV5-1 with TRBJ2-2; 9 bases agree with TRBD1. Germline trimming cut 3 bases from V and 0 bases from J; bases unmatched to any gene: 3. The CDR3 sequence is 16 residues long. Per germline, CDR1 SGHRS and CDR2 YFSETQ.

The chain's CDR3 is CATKLAGGSDTQYF. The CDR3 nucleotides read TGTGCCACGAAACTAGCGGGGGGTTCAGATACGCAGTATTTT. The genes are TRBV10-3 and TRBJ2-3, with TRBD2 matching 12 bases. This CDR3 contains 14 residues. Germline lookup yields CDR1 ENHRY and CDR2 SYGVKD. With 10 bases clipped from V and 4 bases from J, the junction kept 6 bases outside the gene matches.

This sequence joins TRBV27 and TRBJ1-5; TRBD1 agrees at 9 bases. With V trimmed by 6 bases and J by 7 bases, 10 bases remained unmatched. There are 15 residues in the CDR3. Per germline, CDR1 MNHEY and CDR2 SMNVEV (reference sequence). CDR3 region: CASSRLGTGRQPQHF. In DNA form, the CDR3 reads TGTGCCAGCAGCCGTCTTGGGACAGGGAGACAGCCCCAGCATTTT.

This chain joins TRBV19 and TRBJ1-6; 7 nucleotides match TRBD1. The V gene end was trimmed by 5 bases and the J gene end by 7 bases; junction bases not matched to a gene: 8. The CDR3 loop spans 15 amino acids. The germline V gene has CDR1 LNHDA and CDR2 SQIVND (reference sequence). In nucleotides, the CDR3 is TGTGCCAGTAGTGACAGACAGGGCTTAAATTCACCCCTCCACTTT. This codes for CASSDRQGLNSPLHF.

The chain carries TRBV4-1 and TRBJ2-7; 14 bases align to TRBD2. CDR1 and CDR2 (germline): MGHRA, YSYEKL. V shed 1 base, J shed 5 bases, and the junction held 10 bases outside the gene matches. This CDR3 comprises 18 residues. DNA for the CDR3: TGCGCCAGCAGCCAAGCGGGACTAGCGGGAGAGGGGGTCGACGAGCAGTACTTC. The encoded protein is CASSQAGLAGEGVDEQYF.

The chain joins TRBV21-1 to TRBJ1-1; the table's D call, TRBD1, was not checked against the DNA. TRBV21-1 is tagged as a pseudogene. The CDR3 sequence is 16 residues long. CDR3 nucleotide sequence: TGTGCCAGCAGCCGGGACAGGGGGCGTTGGAACACTGAAGCTTTCTTT. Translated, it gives CASSRDRGRWNTEAFF.